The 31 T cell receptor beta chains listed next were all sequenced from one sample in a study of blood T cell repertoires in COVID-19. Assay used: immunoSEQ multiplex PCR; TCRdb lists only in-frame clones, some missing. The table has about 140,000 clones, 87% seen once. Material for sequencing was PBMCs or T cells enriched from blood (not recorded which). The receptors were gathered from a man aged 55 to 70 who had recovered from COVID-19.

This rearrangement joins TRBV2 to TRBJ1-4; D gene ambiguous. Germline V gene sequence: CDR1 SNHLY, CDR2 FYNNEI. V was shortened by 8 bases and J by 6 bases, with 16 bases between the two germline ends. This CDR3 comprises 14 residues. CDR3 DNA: TGTGCCAGCCTTGCAGGTTCTACGTATGAAAAACTGTTTTTT. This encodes CASLAGSTYEKLFF.

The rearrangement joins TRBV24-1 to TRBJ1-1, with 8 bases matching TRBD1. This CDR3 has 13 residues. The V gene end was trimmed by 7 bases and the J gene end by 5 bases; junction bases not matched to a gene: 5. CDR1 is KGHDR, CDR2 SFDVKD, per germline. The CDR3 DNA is TGTGCCACCAGCCTTACAGGGGGTACTGAAGCTTTCTTT. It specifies CATSLTGGTEAFF.

The CDR3 reads CASSQLLPNSPLHF. CDR3 nucleotide sequence: TGCGCCAGCAGCCAATTACTGCCCAATTCACCCCTCCACTTT. The chain links TRBV4-1 to TRBJ1-6; D not resolved. CDR1 MGHRA and CDR2 YSYEKL come from the germline V gene. This CDR3 has 14 amino acids. V was cut by 2 bases and J by 7 bases, with 9 bases left in between.

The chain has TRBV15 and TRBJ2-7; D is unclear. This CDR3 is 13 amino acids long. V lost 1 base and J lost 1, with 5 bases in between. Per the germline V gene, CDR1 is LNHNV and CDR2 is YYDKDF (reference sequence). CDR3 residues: CATSRGRSYEQYF. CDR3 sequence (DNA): TGTGCCACCAGCAGAGGCAGATCCTACGAGCAGTACTTC.

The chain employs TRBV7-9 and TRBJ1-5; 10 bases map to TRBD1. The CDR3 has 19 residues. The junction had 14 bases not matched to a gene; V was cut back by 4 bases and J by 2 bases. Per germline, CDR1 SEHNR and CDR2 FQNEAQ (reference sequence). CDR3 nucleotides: TGTGCCAGCAGCTCCGGGACAGGGGTTGAAGGTTACGGCAATCAGCCCCAGCATTTT. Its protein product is CASSSGTGVEGYGNQPQHF.

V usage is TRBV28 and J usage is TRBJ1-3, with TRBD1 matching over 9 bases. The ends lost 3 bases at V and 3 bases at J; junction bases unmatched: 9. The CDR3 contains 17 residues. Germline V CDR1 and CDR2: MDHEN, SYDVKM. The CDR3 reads CASSFWGQGVGGNTIYF. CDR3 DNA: TGTGCCAGCAGTTTTTGGGGACAGGGAGTTGGTGGAAACACCATATATTTT.

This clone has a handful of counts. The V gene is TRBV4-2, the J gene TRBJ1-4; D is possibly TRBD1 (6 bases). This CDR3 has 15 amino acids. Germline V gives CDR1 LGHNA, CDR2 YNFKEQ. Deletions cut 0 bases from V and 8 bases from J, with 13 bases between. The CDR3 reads CASSQEQQGDEKLFF. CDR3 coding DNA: TGTGCCAGCAGCCAAGAACAACAGGGTGACGAAAAACTGTTTTTT.

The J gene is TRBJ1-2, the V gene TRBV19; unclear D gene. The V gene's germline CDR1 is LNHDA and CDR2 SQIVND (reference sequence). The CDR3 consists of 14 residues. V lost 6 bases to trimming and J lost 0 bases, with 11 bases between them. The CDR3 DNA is TGTGCCAGTAGAGGAGCACGGACTAACTATGGCTACACCTTC. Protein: CASRGARTNYGYTF.

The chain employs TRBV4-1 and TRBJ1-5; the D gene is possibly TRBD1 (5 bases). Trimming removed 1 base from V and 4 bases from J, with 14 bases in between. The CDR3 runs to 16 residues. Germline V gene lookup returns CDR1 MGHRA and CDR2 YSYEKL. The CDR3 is CASSQVWSTANQPQHF. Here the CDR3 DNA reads TGCGCCAGCAGCCAAGTTTGGTCGACAGCTAATCAGCCCCAGCATTTT.

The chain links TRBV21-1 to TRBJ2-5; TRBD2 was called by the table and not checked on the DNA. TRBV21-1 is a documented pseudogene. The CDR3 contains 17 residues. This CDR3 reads CASSKGLAGGPEETQYF. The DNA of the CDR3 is TGTGCCAGCAGCAAAGGACTAGCGGGAGGGCCGGAAGAGACCCAGTACTTC.

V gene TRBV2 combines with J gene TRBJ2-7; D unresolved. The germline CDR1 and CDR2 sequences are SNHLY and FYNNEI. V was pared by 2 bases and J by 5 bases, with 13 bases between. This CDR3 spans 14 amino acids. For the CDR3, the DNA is TGTGCCAGCAGTGAATTAGGAGTATTACACGAGCAGTACTTC. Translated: CASSELGVLHEQYF.

CDR3 sequence (DNA): TGTGCCAGCAGACAACACACTGAAGCTTTCTTT. This gives the protein CASRQHTEAFF. The V and J genes are TRBV6-5 and TRBJ1-1, with unresolved D. The CDR3 is 11 residues long. Germline V CDR1 and CDR2: MNHEY, SVGAGI. V lost 6 bases and J lost 3, with 5 bases in between.

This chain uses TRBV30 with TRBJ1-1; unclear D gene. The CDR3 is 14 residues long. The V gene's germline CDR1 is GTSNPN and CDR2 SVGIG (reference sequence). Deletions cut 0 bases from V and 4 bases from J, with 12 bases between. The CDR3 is CAWSVGRRATEAFF. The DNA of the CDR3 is TGTGCCTGGAGTGTTGGCAGGCGGGCCACTGAAGCTTTCTTT.

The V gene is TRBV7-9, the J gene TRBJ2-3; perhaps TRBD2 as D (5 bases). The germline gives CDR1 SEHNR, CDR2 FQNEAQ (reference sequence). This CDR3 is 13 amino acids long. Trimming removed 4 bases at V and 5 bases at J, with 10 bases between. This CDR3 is CASSSREQDTQYF. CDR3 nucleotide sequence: TGTGCCAGCAGCTCCCGGGAACAAGATACGCAGTATTTT.

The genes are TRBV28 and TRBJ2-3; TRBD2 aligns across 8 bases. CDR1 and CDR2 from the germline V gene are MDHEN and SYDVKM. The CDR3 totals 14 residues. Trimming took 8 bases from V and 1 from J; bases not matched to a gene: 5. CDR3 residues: CASEREWGTDTQYF. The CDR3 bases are TGTGCCAGCGAGCGGGAGTGGGGCACAGATACGCAGTATTTT. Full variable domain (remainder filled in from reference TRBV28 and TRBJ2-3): DVKVTQSSRYLVKRTGEKVFLECVQDMDHENMFWYRQDPGLGLRLIYFSYDVKMKEKGDIPEGYSVSREKKERFSLILESASTNQTSMYLCASEREWGTDTQYFGPGTRLTVL.

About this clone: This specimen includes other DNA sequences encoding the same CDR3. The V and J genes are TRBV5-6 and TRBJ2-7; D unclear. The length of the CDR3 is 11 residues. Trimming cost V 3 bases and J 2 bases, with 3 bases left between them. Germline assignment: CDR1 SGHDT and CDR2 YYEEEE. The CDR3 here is CASSSAYEQYF. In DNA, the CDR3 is TGTGCCAGCAGCTCCGCCTACGAGCAGTACTTC.

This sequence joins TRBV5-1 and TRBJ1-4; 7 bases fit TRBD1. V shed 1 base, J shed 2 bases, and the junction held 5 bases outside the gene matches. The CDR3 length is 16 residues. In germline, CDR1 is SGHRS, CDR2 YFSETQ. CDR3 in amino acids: CASSLYGRGTNEKLFF. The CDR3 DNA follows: TGCGCCAGCAGCTTGTATGGCAGGGGGACTAATGAAAAACTGTTTTTT.

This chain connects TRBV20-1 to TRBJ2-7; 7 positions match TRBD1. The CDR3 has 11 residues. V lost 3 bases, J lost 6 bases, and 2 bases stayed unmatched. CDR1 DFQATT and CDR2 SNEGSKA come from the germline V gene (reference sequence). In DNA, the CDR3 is TGCAGTGCTAGGGACAGGAGCGAGCAGTACTTC. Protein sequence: CSARDRSEQYF.

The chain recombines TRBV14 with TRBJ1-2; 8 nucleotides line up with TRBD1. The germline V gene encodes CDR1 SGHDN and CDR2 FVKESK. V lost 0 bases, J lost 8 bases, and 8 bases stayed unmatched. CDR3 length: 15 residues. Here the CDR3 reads CASSQDRGTGGGYTF. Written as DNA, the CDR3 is TGTGCCAGCAGCCAAGATAGAGGGACAGGAGGAGGCTACACCTTC.

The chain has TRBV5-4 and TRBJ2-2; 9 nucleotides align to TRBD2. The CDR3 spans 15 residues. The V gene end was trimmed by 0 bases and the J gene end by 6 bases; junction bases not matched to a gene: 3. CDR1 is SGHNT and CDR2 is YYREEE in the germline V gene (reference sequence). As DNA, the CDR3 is TGTGCCAGCAGCTTGGGCGGGGGGGCCCCCGGGGAGCTGTTTTTT. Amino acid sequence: CASSLGGGAPGELFF.

The CDR3: CASRGQGGEKLFF. As DNA, the CDR3 is TGTGCCTCCCGAGGACAGGGGGGTGAAAAACTGTTTTTT. The gene calls are TRBV28 and TRBJ1-4; TRBD1 matches at 10 bases. The length of the CDR3 is 13 residues. Trimming at V came to 11 bases and at J to 7 bases, leaving 7 bases not matched to a gene. Germline assignment: CDR1 MDHEN and CDR2 SYDVKM.

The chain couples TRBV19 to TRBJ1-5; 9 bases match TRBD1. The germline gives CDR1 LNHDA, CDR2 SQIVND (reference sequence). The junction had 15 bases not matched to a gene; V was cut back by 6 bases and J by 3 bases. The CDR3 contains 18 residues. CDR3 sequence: CASSLTPGQGALNQPQHF. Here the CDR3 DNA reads TGTGCCAGTAGCTTGACCCCGGGACAGGGAGCACTCAATCAGCCCCAGCATTTT.

This CDR3 reads CASSLLQYNSPLHF. As DNA, the CDR3 is TGTGCCAGCAGTTTGTTACAATATAATTCACCCCTCCACTTT. The chain couples TRBV27 to TRBJ1-6; no clear D. Trimming removed 3 bases from V and 4 bases from J, with 7 bases in between. The germline gives CDR1 MNHEY, CDR2 SMNVEV (reference sequence). This CDR3 has 14 amino acids.

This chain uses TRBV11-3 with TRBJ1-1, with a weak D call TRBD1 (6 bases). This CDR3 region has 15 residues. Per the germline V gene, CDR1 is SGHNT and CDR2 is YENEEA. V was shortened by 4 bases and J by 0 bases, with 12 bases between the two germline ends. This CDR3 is CASSSAGTLNTEAFF. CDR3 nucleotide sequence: TGTGCCAGCAGCTCCGCCGGGACACTGAACACTGAAGCTTTCTTT. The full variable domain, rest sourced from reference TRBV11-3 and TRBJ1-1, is EAGVVQSPRYKIIEKKQPVAFWCNPISGHNTLYWYLQNLGQGPELLIRYENEEAVDDSQLPKDRFSAERLKGVDSTLKIQPAELGDSAVYLCASSSAGTLNTEAFFGQGTRLTVV.

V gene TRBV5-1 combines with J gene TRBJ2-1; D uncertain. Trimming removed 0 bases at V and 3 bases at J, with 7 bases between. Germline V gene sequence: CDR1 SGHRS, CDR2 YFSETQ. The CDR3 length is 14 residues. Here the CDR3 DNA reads TGCGCCAGCAGCTTGGTGTCGGTCTACAATGAGCAGTTCTTC. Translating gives CASSLVSVYNEQFF.

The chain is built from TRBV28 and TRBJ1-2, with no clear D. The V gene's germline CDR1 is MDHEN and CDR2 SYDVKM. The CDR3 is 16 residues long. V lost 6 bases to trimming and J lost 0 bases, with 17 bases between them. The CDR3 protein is CASRERSLISNYGYTF. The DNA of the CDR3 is TGTGCCAGCAGGGAGCGGTCCCTGATCTCTAACTATGGCTACACCTTC.

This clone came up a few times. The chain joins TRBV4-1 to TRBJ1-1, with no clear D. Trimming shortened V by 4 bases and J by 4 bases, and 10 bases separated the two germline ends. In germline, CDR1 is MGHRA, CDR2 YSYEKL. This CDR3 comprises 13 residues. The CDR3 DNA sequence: TGCGCCAGCAGCCCCAGAACGGGCACTGAAGCTTTCTTT. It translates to CASSPRTGTEAFF.

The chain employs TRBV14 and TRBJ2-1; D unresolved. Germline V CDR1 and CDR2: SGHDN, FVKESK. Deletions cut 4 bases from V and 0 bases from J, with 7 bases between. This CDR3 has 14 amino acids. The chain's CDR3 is CASSPVSSYNEQFF. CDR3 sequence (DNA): TGTGCCAGCAGCCCGGTTAGCTCCTACAATGAGCAGTTCTTC.

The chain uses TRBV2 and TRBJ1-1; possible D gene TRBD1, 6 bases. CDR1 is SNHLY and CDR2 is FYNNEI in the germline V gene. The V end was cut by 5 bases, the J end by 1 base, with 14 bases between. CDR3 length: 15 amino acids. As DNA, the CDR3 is TGTGCCAGCAGTAAATCTGGACAGCCGAACACTGAAGCTTTCTTT. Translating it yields CASSKSGQPNTEAFF.

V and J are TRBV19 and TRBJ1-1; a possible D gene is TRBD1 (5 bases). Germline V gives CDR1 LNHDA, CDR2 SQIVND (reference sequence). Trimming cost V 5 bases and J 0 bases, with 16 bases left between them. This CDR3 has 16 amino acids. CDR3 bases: TGTGCCAGTAGTTTGGGCCTTGGAGGGGTGAACACTGAAGCTTTCTTT. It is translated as CASSLGLGGVNTEAFF.

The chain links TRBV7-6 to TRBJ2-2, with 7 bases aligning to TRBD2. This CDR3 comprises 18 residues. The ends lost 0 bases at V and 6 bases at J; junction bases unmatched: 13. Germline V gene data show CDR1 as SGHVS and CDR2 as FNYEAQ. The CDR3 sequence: CASSLASVGRGSAGELFF. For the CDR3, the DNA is TGTGCCAGCAGCTTAGCGTCGGTGGGGCGCGGGAGTGCCGGGGAGCTGTTTTTT.